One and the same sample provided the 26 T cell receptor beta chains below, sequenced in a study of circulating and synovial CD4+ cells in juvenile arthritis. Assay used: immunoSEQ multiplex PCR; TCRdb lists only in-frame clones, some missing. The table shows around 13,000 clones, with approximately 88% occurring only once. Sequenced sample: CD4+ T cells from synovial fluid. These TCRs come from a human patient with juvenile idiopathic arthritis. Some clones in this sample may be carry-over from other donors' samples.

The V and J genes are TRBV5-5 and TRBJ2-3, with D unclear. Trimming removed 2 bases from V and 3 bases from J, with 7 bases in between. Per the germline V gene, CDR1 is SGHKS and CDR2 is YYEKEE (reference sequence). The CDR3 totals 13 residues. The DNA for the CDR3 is TGTGCCAGCAGCTTTCAACTTACAGATACGCAGTATTTT. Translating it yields CASSFQLTDTQYF. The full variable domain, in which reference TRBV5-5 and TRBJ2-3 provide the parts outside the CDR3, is DAGVTQSPTHLIKTRGQQVTLRCSPISGHKSVSWYQQVLGQGPQFIFQYYEKEERGRGNFPDRFSARQFPNYSSELNVNALLLGDSALYLCASSFQLTDTQYFGPGTRLTVL.

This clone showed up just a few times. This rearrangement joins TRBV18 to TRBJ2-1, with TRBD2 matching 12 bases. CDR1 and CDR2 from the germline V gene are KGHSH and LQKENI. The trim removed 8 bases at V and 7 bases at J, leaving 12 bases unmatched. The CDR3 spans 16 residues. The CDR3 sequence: CASTAILAGGRNEQFF. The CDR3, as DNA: TGTGCCAGCACCGCGATCCTAGCGGGGGGGAGGAATGAGCAGTTCTTC.

This CDR3 reads CASSTGEGPFYGYTF. CDR3 sequence (DNA): TGTGCCAGCAGCACCGGGGAGGGCCCCTTCTATGGCTACACCTTC. The chain recombines TRBV6-5 with TRBJ1-2; D remains unclear. The CDR3 spans 15 residues. Germline lookup yields CDR1 MNHEY and CDR2 SVGAGI. With 6 bases removed from V and 4 bases from J, the gap between germline ends came to 18 bases.

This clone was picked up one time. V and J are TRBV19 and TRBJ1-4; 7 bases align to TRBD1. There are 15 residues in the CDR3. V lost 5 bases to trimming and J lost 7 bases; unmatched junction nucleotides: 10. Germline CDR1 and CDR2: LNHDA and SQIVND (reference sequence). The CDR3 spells CASSFLTGRGEKLFF. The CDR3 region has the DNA TGTGCCAGTAGTTTTTTGACAGGGAGAGGTGAAAAACTGTTTTTT.

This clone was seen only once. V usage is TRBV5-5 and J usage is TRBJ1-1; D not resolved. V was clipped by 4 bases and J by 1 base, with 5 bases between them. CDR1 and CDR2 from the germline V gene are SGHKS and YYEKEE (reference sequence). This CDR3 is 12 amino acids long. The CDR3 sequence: CASSLRNTEAFF. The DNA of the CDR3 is TGTGCCAGCAGCCTGCGGAACACTGAAGCTTTCTTT.

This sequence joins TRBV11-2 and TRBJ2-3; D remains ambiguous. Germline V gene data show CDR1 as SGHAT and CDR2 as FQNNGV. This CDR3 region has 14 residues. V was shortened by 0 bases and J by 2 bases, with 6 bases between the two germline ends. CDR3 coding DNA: TGTGCCAGCAGCTTAGACAGGTACACAGATACGCAGTATTTT. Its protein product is CASSLDRYTDTQYF.

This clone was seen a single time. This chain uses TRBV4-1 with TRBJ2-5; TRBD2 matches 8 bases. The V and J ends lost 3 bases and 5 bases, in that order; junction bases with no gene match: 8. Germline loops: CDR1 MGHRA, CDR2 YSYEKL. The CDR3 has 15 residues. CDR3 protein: CASSHWLREGETQYF. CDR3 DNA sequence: TGCGCCAGCAGCCACTGGCTCCGGGAGGGGGAGACCCAGTACTTC.

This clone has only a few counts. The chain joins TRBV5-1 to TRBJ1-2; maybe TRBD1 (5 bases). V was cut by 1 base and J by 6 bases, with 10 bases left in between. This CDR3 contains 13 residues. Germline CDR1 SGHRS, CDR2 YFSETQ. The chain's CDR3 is CASSLQGGDGYTF. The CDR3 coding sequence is TGCGCCAGCAGCTTGCAGGGTGGGGATGGCTACACCTTC.

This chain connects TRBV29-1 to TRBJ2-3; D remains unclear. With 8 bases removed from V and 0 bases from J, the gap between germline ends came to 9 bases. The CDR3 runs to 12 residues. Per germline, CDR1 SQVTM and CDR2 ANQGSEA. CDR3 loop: CSTTASTDTQYF. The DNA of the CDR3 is TGCAGCACAACAGCTAGCACAGATACGCAGTATTTT.

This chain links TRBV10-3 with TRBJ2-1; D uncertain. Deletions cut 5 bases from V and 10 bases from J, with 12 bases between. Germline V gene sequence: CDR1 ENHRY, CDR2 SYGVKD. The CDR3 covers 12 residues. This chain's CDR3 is CAISNERVEQFF. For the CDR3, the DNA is TGTGCCATCAGTAATGAAAGAGTGGAGCAGTTCTTC.

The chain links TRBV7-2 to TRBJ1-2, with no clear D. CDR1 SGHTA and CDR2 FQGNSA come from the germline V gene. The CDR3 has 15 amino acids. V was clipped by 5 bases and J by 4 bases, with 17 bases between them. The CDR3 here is CASSRIGGVLYGYTF. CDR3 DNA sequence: TGTGCCAGCAGCCGAATCGGAGGAGTCCTCTATGGCTACACCTTC.

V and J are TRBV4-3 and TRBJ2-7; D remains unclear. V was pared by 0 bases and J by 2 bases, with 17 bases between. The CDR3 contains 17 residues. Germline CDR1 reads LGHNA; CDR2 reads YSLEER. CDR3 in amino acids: CASSQDPPGSFPYEQYF. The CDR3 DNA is TGCGCCAGCAGCCAAGATCCCCCAGGTTCTTTTCCCTACGAGCAGTACTTC.

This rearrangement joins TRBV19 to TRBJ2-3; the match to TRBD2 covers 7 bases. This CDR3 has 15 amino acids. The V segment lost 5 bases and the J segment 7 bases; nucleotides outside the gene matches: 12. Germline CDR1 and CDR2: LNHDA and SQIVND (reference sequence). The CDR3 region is CASSLSGWGGNTQYF. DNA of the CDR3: TGTGCCAGTAGTCTATCGGGATGGGGGGGGAATACGCAGTATTTT.

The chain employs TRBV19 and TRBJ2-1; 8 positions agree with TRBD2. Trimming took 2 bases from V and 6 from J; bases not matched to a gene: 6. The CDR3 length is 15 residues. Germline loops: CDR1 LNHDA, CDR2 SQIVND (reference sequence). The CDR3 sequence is CASSISSGAPNEQFF. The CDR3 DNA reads TGTGCCAGTAGTATAAGTAGCGGGGCTCCCAATGAGCAGTTCTTC.

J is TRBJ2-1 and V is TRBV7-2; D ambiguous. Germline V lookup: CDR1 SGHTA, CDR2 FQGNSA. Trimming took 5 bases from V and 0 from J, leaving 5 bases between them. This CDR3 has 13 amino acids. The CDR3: CASSPGSYNEQFF. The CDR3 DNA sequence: TGTGCCAGCAGCCCCGGCTCCTACAATGAGCAGTTCTTC.

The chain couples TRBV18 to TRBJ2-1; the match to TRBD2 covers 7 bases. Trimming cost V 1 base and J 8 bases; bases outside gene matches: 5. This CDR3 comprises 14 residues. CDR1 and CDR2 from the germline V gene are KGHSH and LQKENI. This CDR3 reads CASSPRGGVDEQFF. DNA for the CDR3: TGTGCCAGCTCACCACGGGGGGGGGTGGATGAGCAGTTCTTC. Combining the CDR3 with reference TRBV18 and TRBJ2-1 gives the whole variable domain NAGVMQNPRHLVRRRGQEARLRCSPMKGHSHVYWYRQLPEEGLKFMVYLQKENIIDESGMPKERFSAEFPKEGPSILRIQQVVRGDSAAYFCASSPRGGVDEQFFGPGTRLTVL.

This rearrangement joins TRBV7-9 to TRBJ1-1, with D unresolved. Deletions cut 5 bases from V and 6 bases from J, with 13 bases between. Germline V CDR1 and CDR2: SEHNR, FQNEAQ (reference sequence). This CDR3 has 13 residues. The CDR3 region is CASSHREGPEAFF. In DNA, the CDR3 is TGTGCCAGCAGCCACCGGGAGGGCCCTGAAGCTTTCTTT.

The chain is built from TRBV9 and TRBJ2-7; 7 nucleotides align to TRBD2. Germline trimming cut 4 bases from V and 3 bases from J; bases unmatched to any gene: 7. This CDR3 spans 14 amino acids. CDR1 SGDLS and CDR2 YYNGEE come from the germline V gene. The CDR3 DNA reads TGTGCCAGCAGCCTAGGGAGGGAGGGCTACGAGCAGTACTTC. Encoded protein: CASSLGREGYEQYF.

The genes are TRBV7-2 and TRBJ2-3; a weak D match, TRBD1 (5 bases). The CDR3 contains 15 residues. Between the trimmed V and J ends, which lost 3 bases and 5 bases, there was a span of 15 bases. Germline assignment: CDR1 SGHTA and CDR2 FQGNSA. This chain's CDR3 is CASSFEARVEDTQYF. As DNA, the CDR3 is TGTGCCAGCAGCTTCGAGGCCAGGGTGGAAGATACGCAGTATTTT.

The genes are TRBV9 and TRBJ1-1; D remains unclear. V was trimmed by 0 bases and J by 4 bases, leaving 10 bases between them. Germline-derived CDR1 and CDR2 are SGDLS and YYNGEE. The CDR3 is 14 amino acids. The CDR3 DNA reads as TGTGCCAGCAGCGTAGTTCCGGGGATCACTGAAGCTTTCTTT. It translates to CASSVVPGITEAFF.

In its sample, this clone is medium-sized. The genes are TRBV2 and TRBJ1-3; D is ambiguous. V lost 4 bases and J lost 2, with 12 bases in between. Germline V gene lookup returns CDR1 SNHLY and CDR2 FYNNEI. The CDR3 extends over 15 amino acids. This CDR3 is CASSGTSGAGNTIYF. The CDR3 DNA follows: TGTGCCAGCAGTGGAACATCGGGAGCTGGAAACACCATATATTTT. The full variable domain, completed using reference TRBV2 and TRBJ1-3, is EPEVTQTPSHQVTQMGQEVILRCVPISNHLYFYWYRQILGQKVEFLVSFYNNEISEKSEIFDDQFSVERPDGSNFTLKIRSTKLEDSAMYFCASSGTSGAGNTIYFGEGSWLTVV.

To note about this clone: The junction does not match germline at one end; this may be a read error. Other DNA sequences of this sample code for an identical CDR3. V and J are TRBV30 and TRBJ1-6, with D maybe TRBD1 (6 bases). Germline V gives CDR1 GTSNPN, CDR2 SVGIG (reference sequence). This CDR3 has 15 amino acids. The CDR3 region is CAWGGIQGYNSPLHF. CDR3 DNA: TGTGCCTGGGGCGGTATACAGGGCTATAATTCCCCCCTCCACTTT.

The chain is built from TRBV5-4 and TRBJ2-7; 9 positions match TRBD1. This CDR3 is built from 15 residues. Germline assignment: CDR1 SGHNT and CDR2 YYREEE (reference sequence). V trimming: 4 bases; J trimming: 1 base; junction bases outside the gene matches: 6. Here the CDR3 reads CASSLRTGASYEQYF. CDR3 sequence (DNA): TGTGCCAGCAGCCTAAGGACAGGGGCGTCCTACGAGCAGTACTTC.

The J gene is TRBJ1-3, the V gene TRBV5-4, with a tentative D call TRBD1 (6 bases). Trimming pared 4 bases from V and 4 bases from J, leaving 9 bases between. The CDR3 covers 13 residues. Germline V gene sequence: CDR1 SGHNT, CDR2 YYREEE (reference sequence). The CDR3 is CASSRGSGNTIYF. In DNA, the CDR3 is TGTGCCAGCAGCAGGGGGTCAGGAAACACCATATATTTT.

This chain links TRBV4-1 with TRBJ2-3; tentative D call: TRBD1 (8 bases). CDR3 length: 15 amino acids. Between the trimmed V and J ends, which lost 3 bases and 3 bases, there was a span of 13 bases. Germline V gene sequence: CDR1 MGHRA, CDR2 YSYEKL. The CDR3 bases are TGCGCCAGCAGCCACACAGGGGGAGGGACAGATACGCAGTATTTT. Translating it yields CASSHTGGGTDTQYF.

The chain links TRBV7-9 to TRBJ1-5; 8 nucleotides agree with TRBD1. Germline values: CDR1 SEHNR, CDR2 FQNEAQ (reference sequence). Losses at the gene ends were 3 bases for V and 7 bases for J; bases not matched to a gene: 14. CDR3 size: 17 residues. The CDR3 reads CASSFLKARQGSQPQHF. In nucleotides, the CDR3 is TGTGCCAGCAGCTTCCTAAAGGCCCGACAGGGGTCGCAGCCCCAGCATTTT.